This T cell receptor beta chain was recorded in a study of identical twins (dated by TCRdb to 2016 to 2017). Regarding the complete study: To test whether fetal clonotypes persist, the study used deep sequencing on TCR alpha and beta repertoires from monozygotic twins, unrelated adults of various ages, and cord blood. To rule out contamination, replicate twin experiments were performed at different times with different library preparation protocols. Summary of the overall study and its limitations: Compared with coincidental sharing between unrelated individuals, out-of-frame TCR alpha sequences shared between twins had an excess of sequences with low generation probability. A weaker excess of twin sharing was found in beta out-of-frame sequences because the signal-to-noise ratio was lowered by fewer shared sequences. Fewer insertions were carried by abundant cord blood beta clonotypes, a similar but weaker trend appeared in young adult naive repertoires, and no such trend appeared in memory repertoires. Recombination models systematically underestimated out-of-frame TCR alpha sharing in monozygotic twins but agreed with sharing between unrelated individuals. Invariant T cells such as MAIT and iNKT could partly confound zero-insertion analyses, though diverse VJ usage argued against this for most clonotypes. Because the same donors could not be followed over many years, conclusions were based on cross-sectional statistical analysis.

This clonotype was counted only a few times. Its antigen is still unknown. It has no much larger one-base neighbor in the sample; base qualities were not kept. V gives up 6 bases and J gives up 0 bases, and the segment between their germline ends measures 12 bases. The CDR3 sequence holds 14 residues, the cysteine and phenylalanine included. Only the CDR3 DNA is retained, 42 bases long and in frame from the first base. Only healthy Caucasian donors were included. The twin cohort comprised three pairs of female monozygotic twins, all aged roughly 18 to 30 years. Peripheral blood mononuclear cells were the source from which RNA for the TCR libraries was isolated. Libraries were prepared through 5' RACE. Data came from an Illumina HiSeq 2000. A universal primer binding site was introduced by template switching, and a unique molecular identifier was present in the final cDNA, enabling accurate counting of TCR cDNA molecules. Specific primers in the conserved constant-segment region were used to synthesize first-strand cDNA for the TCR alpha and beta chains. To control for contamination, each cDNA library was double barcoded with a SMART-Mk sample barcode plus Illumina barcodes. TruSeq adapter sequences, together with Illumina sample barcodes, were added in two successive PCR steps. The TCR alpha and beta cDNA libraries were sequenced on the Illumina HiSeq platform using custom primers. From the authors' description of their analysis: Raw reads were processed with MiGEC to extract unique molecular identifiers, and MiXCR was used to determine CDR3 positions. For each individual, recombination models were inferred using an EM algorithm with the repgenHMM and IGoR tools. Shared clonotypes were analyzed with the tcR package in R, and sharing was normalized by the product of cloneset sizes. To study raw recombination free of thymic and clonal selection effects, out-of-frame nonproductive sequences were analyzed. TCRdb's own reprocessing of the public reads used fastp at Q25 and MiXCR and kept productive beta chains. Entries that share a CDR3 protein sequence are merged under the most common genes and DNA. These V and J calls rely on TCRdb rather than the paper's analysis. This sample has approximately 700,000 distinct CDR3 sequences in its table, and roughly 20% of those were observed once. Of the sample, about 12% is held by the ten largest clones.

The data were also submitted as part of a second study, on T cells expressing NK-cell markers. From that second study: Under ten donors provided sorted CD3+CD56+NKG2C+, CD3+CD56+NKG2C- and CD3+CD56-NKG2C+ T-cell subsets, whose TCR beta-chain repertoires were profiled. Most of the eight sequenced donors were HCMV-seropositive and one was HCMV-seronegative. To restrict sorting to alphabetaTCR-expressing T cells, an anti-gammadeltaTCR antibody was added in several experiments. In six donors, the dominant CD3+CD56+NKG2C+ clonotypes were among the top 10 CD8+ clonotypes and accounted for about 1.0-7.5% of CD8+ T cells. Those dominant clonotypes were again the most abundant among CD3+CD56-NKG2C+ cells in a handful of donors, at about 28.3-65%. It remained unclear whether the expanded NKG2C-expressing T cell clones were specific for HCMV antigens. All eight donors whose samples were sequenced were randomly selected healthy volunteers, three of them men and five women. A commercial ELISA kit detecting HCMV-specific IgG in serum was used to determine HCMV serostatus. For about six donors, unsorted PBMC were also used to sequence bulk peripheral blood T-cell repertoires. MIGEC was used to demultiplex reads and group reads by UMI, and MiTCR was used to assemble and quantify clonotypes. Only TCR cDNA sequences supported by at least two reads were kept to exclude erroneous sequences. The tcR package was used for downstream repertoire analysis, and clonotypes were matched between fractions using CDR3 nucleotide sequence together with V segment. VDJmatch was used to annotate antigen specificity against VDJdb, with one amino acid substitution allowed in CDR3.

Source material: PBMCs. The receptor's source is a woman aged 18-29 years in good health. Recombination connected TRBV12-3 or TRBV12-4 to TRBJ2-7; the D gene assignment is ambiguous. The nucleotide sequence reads TGTGCCAGCAGCCCCCAGACCCTCTCCTACGAGCAGTACTTC. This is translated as CASSPQTLSYEQYF.